Included here is one T cell receptor (beta chain) sequence, with context. Antigen: not known. CDR1 and CDR2 (germline): KGHDR, SFDVKD. CDR3 length: 17 residues. The data belong to a study of T cells expressing NK-cell markers. Overall study results and limits: As a fraction of CD8+ T cells, dominant NKG2C+ clonotypes reached about 1.0-7.5% in more than five donors. In a few donors, dominant clonotypes made up 28.3-60.1% of CD3+CD56-NKG2C+ cells.

TCR beta libraries carry UMIs added by 5'RACE template switching. Using the 5' RACE reads, TCRdb records one entry per CDR3 protein without DNA. The data show a few hundred thousand distinct CDR3 sequences, and the top ten clones hold around 4.9%. The receptor was isolated from a man aged 18 to 69 in good health. Specimen: blood T cells: a sorted CD56 or NKG2C T cell subset, CD4+ or CD8+ T cells, or bulk PBMC T cells (not recorded which). This chain uses TRBV24-1 with TRBJ2-3; as DNA is missing, the TRBD1 call by TCRdb cannot be tested. The CDR3: CATSDPGERGGRDTQYF.